Each of the 6 T cell receptor beta chains below was sequenced from the same sample in a study of blood T cells in healthy people across ages. Alongside a J-beta primer mix, a sample-barcoded 5' primer served in a second PCR lasting roughly 7 to 12 cycles. Each CDR3 protein gets one entry after TCRdb re-called the 5' RACE reads with MiXCR. The sample consists of approximately 350,000 distinct CDR3 sequences, about half of them appearing once. The sample comprised blood. The receptors derive from a man between 60 and 75 years old in good health.

J is TRBJ2-7 and V is TRBV3-1, with a weak D call TRBD2 (6 bases). Germline CDR1 is LGHDT and CDR2 is YNNKEL (reference sequence). The CDR3 loop spans 15 amino acids. V lost 1 base and J 5 bases, leaving 15 bases between the germline ends. CDR3 DNA sequence: TGTGCCAGCAGCCAAGTGCCTCTAGCGACACACGAGCAGTACTTC. This sequence encodes CASSQVPLATHEQYF.

This clonotype appeared many times. The rearrangement uses TRBV20-1 and TRBJ2-6; D might be TRBD1 (5 bases). CDR3 length: 14 amino acids. Trimming shortened V by 2 bases and J by 1 base, and 6 bases separated the two germline ends. CDR1 DFQATT and CDR2 SNEGSKA come from the germline V gene (reference sequence). CDR3 in amino acids: CSARQGSGANVLTF. CDR3 in DNA: TGCAGTGCTAGACAGGGTTCTGGGGCCAACGTCCTGACTTTC.

In its sample, this clonotype was seen many times. This rearrangement joins TRBV12-3 or TRBV12-4 to TRBJ1-2; tentatively, D is TRBD1 (6 bases). CDR3 size: 13 residues. Trimming removed 6 bases from V and 8 bases from J, with 16 bases in between. The chain's CDR3 is CASRVGTPGGYTF. The CDR3, as DNA: TGTGCCAGCAGGGTCGGGACACCGGGAGGCTACACCTTC.

This chain connects TRBV7-2 to TRBJ2-1; D not certain. The CDR3 sequence is 15 residues long. With 5 bases removed from V and 13 bases from J, the gap between germline ends came to 24 bases. CDR1 is SGHTA, CDR2 FQGNSA, per germline. CDR3 bases: TGTGCCAGCAGCGATTCCGGAACGTACCAAGAGACCCAGTTCTTC. Encoded protein: CASSDSGTYQETQFF.

This clonotype was seen more than once but under ten times. The V and J genes are TRBV5-1 and TRBJ2-7, with D tentatively TRBD1 (6 bases). This CDR3 spans 11 amino acids. V lost 7 bases and J 7 bases, leaving 12 bases between the germline ends. Germline lookup yields CDR1 SGHRS and CDR2 YFSETQ. For the CDR3, the DNA is TGCGCCAGCCGGACAGTGGGGGAGCAGTACTTC. Protein: CASRTVGEQYF.

In this sample, this clonotype turned up a few times. The chain has TRBV18 and TRBJ1-1; D is undetermined. V lost 6 bases, J lost 1 base, and 9 bases lay in between. This CDR3 is 13 amino acids long. Per the germline V gene, CDR1 is KGHSH and CDR2 is LQKENI. The CDR3 loop is CASSPQRNTEAFF. CDR3 coding DNA: TGTGCCAGCTCGCCCCAGAGGAACACTGAAGCTTTCTTT. Full variable domain (rest looked up from reference TRBV18 and TRBJ1-1): NAGVMQNPRHLVRRRGQEARLRCSPMKGHSHVYWYRQLPEEGLKFMVYLQKENIIDESGMPKERFSAEFPKEGPSILRIQQVVRGDSAAYFCASSPQRNTEAFFGQGTRLTVV.